This TCR beta chain was recorded in a study of cytomegalovirus exposure and HLA in healthy donors. Findings of the study overall: In an earlier analysis, in about 530 donors, most V segments appeared productive either ~87% or ~30% of the time. By HLA locus, TCR association rates varied in a later analysis, with DRB1 showing the most and HLA-C the fewest. In vitro, a few CMV-associated chains proved specific for CMV antigens. Apparent HLA restriction characterized most CMV-associated TCR beta chains in a later analysis.

The PCR had 60 Vbeta and 13 Jbeta primers. The repertoire was sequenced with immunoSEQ multiplex PCR; TCRdb's copy has only in-frame clones and lacks some. The sample has 120,000 or so clones, over 9.5% seen once. A few counts support this clone. Antigen unknown. CDR3 length: 18 amino acids. Germline loops: CDR1 LGHNA, CDR2 YNFKEQ. The V and J ends lost 4 bases and 0 bases respectively, with 21 bases between them. The rearrangement uses TRBV4-2 and TRBJ1-2, with D uncertain. The sample was PBMCs. This TCR was sampled from a woman aged 18 to 35 in good health and CMV-seropositive. The CDR3 DNA reads as TGTGCCAGCAGCCTTAGATTGAGGGAGGGAGAAGCTAACTATGGCTACACCTTC. Its translation: CASSLRLREGEANYGYTF.